The TCR beta chain under discussion was sequenced for a study of T cell changes during pregnancy in multiple sclerosis. The germline V and J ends were trimmed by 8 bases and 0 bases, with 11 bases remaining between them. Germline V gives CDR1 ENHRY, CDR2 SYGVKD. CDR3 length: 14 residues. Assay: immunoSEQ multiplex PCR; the TCRdb copy retains only in-frame clones and omits some. Of roughly 28,000 clones detected, about 89% appear once; the ten largest clones hold roughly 3%. The receptor's source is a female donor in good health, enrolled as a control in a pregnancy study. V and J are TRBV10-3 and TRBJ2-1; possibly TRBD2 for D (5 bases). The sequenced sample was CD4+ T cells from peripheral blood mononuclear cells, obtained in the first trimester of pregnancy. Written as DNA, the CDR3 is TGTGCCATCGCGGGCAGCAGCTCCTACAATGAGCAGTTCTTC. Translating it yields CAIAGSSSYNEQFF.